This TCR beta chain was found in a study of radiation and T cells in renal cell carcinoma. General study findings and limits: Irradiated tumors had higher TCR clonality than control tumors.

Profiling relied on immunoSEQ multiplex PCR, and the TCRdb table lists in-frame clones only, not all of them. The table lists around 16,000 clones, 58% of them singletons. The CDR3 covers 15 residues. The V and J ends lost 4 bases and 5 bases, in that order; junction bases with no gene match: 2. Germline-derived CDR1 and CDR2 are MRHNA and SNTAGT. Within the sample, this clone is medium-sized. Antigen specificity is unknown. Regarding treatment: treatment-naive control, cytoreductive nephrectomy. The rearrangement links TRBV6-4 to TRBJ2-1, with 13 bases fitting TRBD2. The TCR sequence derives from a man aged 35 to 55 with renal cell carcinoma. The specimen comprised tumor tissue, sampled from a patient whose treatment was nephrectomy without radiotherapy. The CDR3 spells CASSGGTSGDNEQFF. CDR3 nucleotide sequence: TGTGCCAGCAGTGGAGGGACTAGCGGGGACAATGAGCAGTTCTTC.